This TCR beta chain was retrieved from a study of shared clonotypes between healthy human individuals. Libraries were prepared by immunoSEQ multiplex PCR; TCRdb keeps only in-frame clonotypes and omits some of them. The sample has 2,100,000 or so clones, nearly 97% seen once. The CDR3 runs to 18 residues. After removal of 3 bases from V and 7 bases from J, the junction contained 13 bases not matched to a gene. Germline-derived CDR1 and CDR2 are MGHRA and YSYEKL. This TCR came from a young man in good health. The chain combines TRBV4-1 with TRBJ2-1; 12 bases match TRBD2. The sequenced material came from naive CD4+ T cells sorted from blood. Subset noted: CD45RA+ positively selected. CDR3 residues: CASSQAFLAGGVRNEQFF. As DNA, the CDR3 is TGCGCCAGCAGCCAGGCGTTTCTAGCGGGGGGGGTACGGAATGAGCAGTTCTTC.